The 8 T cell receptor beta chains in this list originate from one sample, sequenced in a study of cytomegalovirus exposure and HLA in healthy donors. Primers for the PCR totalled 60 Vbeta and 13 Jbeta. Clones were sequenced by immunoSEQ multiplex PCR, and TCRdb holds only the in-frame ones, with some missing. Among 60,000 to 70,000 clones listed, around 80% were seen once. The sequencing input was PBMCs. These TCRs come from a woman aged 25 to 39 in good health and CMV-seronegative.

The DNA of the CDR3 is TGTGCCAGCAGCGTAGATGGCAGGCATCCAGAAAAACTGTTTTTT. Protein product: CASSVDGRHPEKLFF. The rearrangement joins TRBV9 to TRBJ1-4; D is uncertain. The ends were cut back, 0 bases at V and 8 bases at J, with 14 bases in the middle. Per germline, CDR1 SGDLS and CDR2 YYNGEE. The CDR3 runs to 15 residues. The whole variable domain, filled in from reference TRBV9 and TRBJ1-4, reads DSGVTQTPKHLITATGQRVTLRCSPRSGDLSVYWYQQSLDQGLQFLIQYYNGEERAKGNILERFSAQQFPDLHSELNLSSLELGDSALYFCASSVDGRHPEKLFFGSGTQLSVL.

The CDR3 nucleotides are TGTGCCAGCAGCTTGGCTCCCAGAAGCGACGAGCAGTACTTC. Translation: CASSLAPRSDEQYF. The chain couples TRBV5-6 to TRBJ2-7; no clear D. This CDR3 contains 14 residues. CDR1 SGHDT and CDR2 YYEEEE come from the germline V gene. Trimming stripped 0 bases from V and 5 bases from J, with 12 bases between. The full variable domain, rest sourced from reference TRBV5-6 and TRBJ2-7, is DAGVTQSPTHLIKTRGQQVTLRCSPKSGHDTVSWYQQALGQGPQFIFQYYEEEERQRGNFPDRFSGHQFPNYSSELNVNALLLGDSALYLCASSLAPRSDEQYFGPGTRLTVT.

This chain uses TRBV10-2 with TRBJ2-5, with D uncertain. Germline CDR1 is WSHSY and CDR2 is SAAADI. The CDR3 has 13 residues. Deletions cut 9 bases from V and 0 bases from J, with 11 bases between. CDR3 in amino acids: CASQTDYQETQYF. The CDR3 nucleotides read TGCGCCAGTCAGACTGATTACCAAGAGACCCAGTACTTC.

Here the CDR3 DNA reads TGCGCCAGCAGTGCAACAGGGCCCTATGGCTACACCTTC. This gives the protein CASSATGPYGYTF. The chain joins TRBV10-1 to TRBJ1-2; D might be TRBD1 (6 bases). V dropped 4 bases and J dropped 4 bases, with 10 bases sitting between them. The CDR3 covers 13 residues. The germline CDR1 and CDR2 sequences are WNHNN and SYGVQD (reference sequence).

This clone came up a few times. The chain combines TRBV2 with TRBJ2-1, with a weak D call TRBD1 (6 bases). CDR3 size: 14 residues. V was pared by 9 bases and J by 7 bases, with 19 bases between. The germline CDR1 and CDR2 sequences are SNHLY and FYNNEI. The CDR3 loop reads CASKGQDRKNEQFF. Written as DNA, the CDR3 is TGTGCCAGTAAAGGCCAGGACAGAAAAAATGAGCAGTTCTTC.

The chain joins TRBV2 to TRBJ2-1, with 10 positions matching TRBD2. The CDR3 sequence is 16 residues long. The junction had 13 bases not matched to a gene; V was cut back by 9 bases and J by 5 bases. Looked up from germline, CDR1 is SNHLY and CDR2 is FYNNEI. CDR3 amino acids: CASGGTLAGEHNEQFF. CDR3 sequence (DNA): TGTGCCAGTGGGGGGACTCTAGCGGGGGAGCACAATGAGCAGTTCTTC.

The chain uses TRBV29-1 and TRBJ2-3; 11 bases fit TRBD1. The trim removed 8 bases at V and 3 bases at J, leaving 7 bases unmatched. Germline values: CDR1 SQVTM, CDR2 ANQGSEA. The CDR3 is 14 amino acids. This CDR3 is CSTTGTGGTDTQYF. The CDR3 coding sequence is TGCAGCACAACCGGGACAGGGGGTACAGATACGCAGTATTTT.

V and J are TRBV29-1 and TRBJ2-7; D may be TRBD2 (5 bases). CDR3 length equals 13 residues. V lost 4 bases and J 3 bases, leaving 13 bases between the germline ends. Per the germline V gene, CDR1 is SQVTM and CDR2 is ANQGSEA. The CDR3 coding sequence is TGCAGCGTTGGGTACGGTGGAGGCTACGAGCAGTACTTC. Translation: CSVGYGGGYEQYF.